This T cell receptor beta chain was sequenced in a study of blood T cell repertoires in COVID-19. Study-wide background: Specimens from acute and convalescent COVID-19 originated in the United States, Italy and Spain.

Profiling relied on immunoSEQ multiplex PCR, and the TCRdb table lists in-frame clones only, not all of them. The sample holds 380,000 or so clones, 80% to 90% seen once. V gave up 3 bases and J gave up 6 bases, with 11 bases separating them. Per germline, CDR1 MNHEY and CDR2 SMNVEV (reference sequence). The CDR3 sequence is 13 residues long. V and J are TRBV27 and TRBJ1-1, with D maybe TRBD1 (5 bases). The sample was peripheral blood. The receptor was derived from a middle-aged man with acute or convalescent COVID-19. The CDR3 protein is CASSFTGSSEAFF. The CDR3 nucleotides read TGTGCCAGCAGTTTCACAGGTAGCTCTGAAGCTTTCTTT.